This is a list of T cell receptor beta chains from one sample in a study of shared clonotypes between healthy human individuals. The data were produced by immunoSEQ multiplex PCR, yet TCRdb's version contains in-frame clones alone and is incomplete. The data show roughly 2,500,000 clones, 93% seen once. Sequencing was carried out using naive CD4+ T cells from PBMCs. The source of these receptors is a young man in good health. Some clones in this sample may be carry-over from other donors' samples. The CDR3 runs from the conserved cysteine through the conserved F or W. A D gene is named only where the DNA matches it firmly. The listing skips clone size in some rows; elsewhere it reads once, few, many or a size class.

>TRBJ2-3|TRBV5-1|NA|NA
CASRRQGFPTDTQYF
TGCGCCAGCAGGCGTCAGGGGTTCCCCACAGATACGCAGTATTTT
>TRBJ2-2|TRBV28|NA|NA
CASRGSLNTGELFF
TGTGCCAGCAGGGGGAGCCTGAACACCGGGGAGCTGTTTTTT
>TRBJ1-1|TRBV9|NA|NA
CASSTTGNTEAFF
TGTGCCAGCAGCACTACAGGGAACACTGAAGCTTTCTTT
>TRBJ2-2|TRBV7-2|NA|once
CASSGRNTGELFF
TGTGCCAGCAGCGGGAGAAACACCGGGGAGCTGTTTTTT
>TRBJ1-1|TRBV5-1|NA|NA
CASSWGRTTEAFF
TGCGCCAGCAGCTGGGGACGGACTACTGAAGCTTTCTTT
>TRBJ2-2|TRBV4-2|TRBD2|NA
CASSQDGIAGAGELFF
TGTGCCAGCAGCCAAGATGGGATAGCGGGAGCCGGGGAGCTGTTTTTT
>TRBJ1-2|TRBV18|TRBD1|NA
CASSPSDRGYGYTF
TGTGCCAGCTCACCGTCGGACAGGGGCTATGGCTACACCTTC
>TRBJ2-2|TRBV18|TRBD2|once
CASSPLTSGRATGELFF
TGTGCCAGCTCACCCCTTACTAGCGGGAGGGCCACCGGGGAGCTGTTTTTT
>TRBJ2-1|TRBV19|TRBD2|NA
CASSGEGRVWNEQFF
TGTGCCAGTTCCGGGGAGGGCAGGGTGTGGAATGAGCAGTTCTTC
>TRBJ2-2|TRBV2|TRBD2|NA
CASSSGSDTGELFF
TGTGCCAGCAGTAGCGGGAGTGACACCGGGGAGCTGTTTTTT
>TRBJ1-4|TRBV6-1|NA|NA
CASSEAEKLFF
TGTGCCAGCAGTGAAGCAGAAAAACTGTTTTTT
>TRBJ2-7|TRBV18|TRBD2|NA
CASSPPGLAAAYEQYF
TGTGCCAGCTCACCACCTGGACTAGCGGCCGCCTACGAGCAGTACTTC
>TRBJ1-5|TRBV7-8|TRBD1|NA
CASTSDRVDQPQHF
TGTGCCAGCACCTCGGACAGGGTGGATCAGCCCCAGCATTTT
>TRBJ1-4|TRBV2|NA|NA
CASREQGYYEKLFF
TGTGCCAGCAGGGAACAGGGTTACTATGAAAAACTGTTTTTT
>TRBJ1-3|TRBV4-2|NA|NA
CASSLTGHQSSGNTIYF
TGTGCCAGCAGCCTAACGGGTCACCAGAGCTCTGGAAACACCATATATTTT
>TRBJ2-1|TRBV27|TRBD2|NA
CASLAGTSGVNEQFF
TGTGCCAGCTTGGCCGGGACTAGCGGAGTAAATGAGCAGTTCTTC
>TRBJ1-1|TRBV11-3|NA|NA
CASSRGADYEAFF
TGTGCCAGCAGCCGAGGGGCCGATTATGAAGCTTTCTTT
>TRBJ2-6|TRBV14|NA|NA
CASSPARVGANVLTF
TGTGCCAGCAGCCCCGCCAGGGTGGGTGCCAACGTCCTGACTTTC
>TRBJ1-2|TRBV9|NA|NA
CASSESQVNYGYTF
TGTGCCAGCAGCGAGTCGCAGGTTAACTATGGCTACACCTTC
>TRBJ2-3|TRBV19|NA|NA
CASSIQGNTDTQYF
TGTGCCAGTAGTATACAGGGAAACACAGATACGCAGTATTTT
>TRBJ1-4|TRBV18|NA|NA
CASSPPSRVTNEKLFF
TGTGCCAGCTCACCACCGTCCAGGGTCACTAATGAAAAACTGTTTTTT
>TRBJ2-7|TRBV2|TRBD1|NA
CASSADRGRDEQYF
TGTGCCAGCAGCGCGGACAGGGGCAGGGACGAGCAGTACTTC
>TRBJ1-3|TRBV28|NA|NA
CASSYGGSGNTIYF
TGTGCCAGCAGTTACGGGGGCTCTGGAAACACCATATATTTT
>TRBJ2-2|TRBV27|NA|NA
CASTLRAAGSNTGELFF
TGTGCCAGCACCCTCCGGGCAGCGGGTTCGAACACCGGGGAGCTGTTTTTT
>TRBJ1-4|TRBV28|TRBD1|NA
CASLTGGLPATNEKLFF
TGTGCCAGCCTGACAGGGGGTCTCCCCGCAACTAATGAAAAACTGTTTTTT